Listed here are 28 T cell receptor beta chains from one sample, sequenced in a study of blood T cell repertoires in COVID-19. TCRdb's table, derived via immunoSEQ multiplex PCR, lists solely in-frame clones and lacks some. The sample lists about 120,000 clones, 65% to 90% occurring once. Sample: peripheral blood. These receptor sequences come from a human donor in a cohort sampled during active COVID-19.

CDR3 region: CASSGSGGAGNEQFF. CDR3 DNA: TGTGCCAGCAGTGGAAGCGGGGGGGCAGGAAATGAGCAGTTCTTC. The chain employs TRBV9 and TRBJ2-1; 10 bases match TRBD2. The germline V gene encodes CDR1 SGDLS and CDR2 YYNGEE. Losses at the gene ends were 5 bases for V and 7 bases for J; bases not matched to a gene: 9. The CDR3 consists of 15 residues.

Here the CDR3 reads CSVEGQAYEQYF. The CDR3 nucleotides are TGCAGCGTTGAAGGGCAGGCCTACGAGCAGTACTTC. This chain uses TRBV29-1 with TRBJ2-7; D gene unclear. The V gene's germline CDR1 is SQVTM and CDR2 ANQGSEA. The V end lost 1 base, the J end lost 2 bases, and 6 bases lay between the germline ends. The CDR3 extends over 12 amino acids.

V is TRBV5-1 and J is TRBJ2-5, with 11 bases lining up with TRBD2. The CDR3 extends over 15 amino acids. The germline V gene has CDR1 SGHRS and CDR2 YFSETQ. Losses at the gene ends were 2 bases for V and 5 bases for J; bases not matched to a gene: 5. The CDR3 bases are TGCGCCAGCAGCTTCCTAGCGGGGGGAGGGGAGACCCAGTACTTC. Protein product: CASSFLAGGGETQYF.

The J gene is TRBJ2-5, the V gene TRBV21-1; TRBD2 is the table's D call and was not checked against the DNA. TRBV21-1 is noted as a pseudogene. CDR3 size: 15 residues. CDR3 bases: TGTGCCAGCAGCAAATGGGGGGGCCCCCAAGAGACCCAGTACTTC. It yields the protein CASSKWGGPQETQYF.

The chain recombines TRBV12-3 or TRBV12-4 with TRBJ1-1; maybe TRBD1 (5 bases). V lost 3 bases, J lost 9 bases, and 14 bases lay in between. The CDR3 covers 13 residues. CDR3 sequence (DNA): TGTGCCAGCAGTTTCTCCGGGGGGGAGAAAGCTTTCTTT. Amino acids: CASSFSGGEKAFF.

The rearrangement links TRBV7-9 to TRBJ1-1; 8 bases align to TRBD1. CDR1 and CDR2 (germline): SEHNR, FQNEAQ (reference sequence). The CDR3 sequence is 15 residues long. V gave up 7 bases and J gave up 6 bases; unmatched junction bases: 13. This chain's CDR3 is CASTTTGAGVAEAFF. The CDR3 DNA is TGTGCCAGCACCACGACAGGGGCCGGGGTGGCTGAAGCTTTCTTT.

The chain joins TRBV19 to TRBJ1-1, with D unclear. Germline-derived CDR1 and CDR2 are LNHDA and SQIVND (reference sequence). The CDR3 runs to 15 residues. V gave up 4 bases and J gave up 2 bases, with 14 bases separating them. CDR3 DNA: TGTGCCAGTAGTACCCTCTCGACGGGAAACACTGAAGCTTTCTTT. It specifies CASSTLSTGNTEAFF.

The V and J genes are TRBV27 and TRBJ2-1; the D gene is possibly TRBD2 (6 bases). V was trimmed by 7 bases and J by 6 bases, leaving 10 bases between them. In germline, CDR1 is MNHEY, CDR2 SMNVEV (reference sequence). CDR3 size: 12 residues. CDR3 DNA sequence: TGTGCCAGCATGACTAGTTTCAATGAGCAGTTCTTC. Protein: CASMTSFNEQFF.

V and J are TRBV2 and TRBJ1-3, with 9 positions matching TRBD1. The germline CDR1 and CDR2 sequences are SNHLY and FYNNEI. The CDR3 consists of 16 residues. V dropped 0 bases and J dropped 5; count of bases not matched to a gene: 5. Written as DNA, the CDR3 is TGTGCCAGCAGTGAAGCCGTTGGACAGGGGAGAAACACCATATATTTT. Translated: CASSEAVGQGRNTIYF.

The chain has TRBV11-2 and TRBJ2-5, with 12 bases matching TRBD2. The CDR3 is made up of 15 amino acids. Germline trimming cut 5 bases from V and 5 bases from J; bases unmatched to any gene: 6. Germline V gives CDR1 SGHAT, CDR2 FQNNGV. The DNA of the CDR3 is TGTGCCAGCAGCCCTCTAGCGGGGGGGAGGGAGACCCAGTACTTC. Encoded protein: CASSPLAGGRETQYF.

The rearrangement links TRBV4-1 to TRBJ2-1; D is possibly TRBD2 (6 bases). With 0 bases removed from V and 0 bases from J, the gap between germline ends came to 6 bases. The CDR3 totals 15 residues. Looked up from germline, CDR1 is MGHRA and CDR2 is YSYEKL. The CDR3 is CASSQEGGSYNEQFF. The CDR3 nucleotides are TGCGCCAGCAGCCAAGAGGGGGGCTCCTACAATGAGCAGTTCTTC.

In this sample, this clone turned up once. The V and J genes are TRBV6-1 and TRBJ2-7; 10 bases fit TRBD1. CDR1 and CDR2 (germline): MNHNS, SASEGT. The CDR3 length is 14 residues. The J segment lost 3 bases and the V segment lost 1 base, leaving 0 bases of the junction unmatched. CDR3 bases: TGTGCCAGCAGTGAAGGGGACAGGGGCTACGAGCAGTACTTC. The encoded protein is CASSEGDRGYEQYF.

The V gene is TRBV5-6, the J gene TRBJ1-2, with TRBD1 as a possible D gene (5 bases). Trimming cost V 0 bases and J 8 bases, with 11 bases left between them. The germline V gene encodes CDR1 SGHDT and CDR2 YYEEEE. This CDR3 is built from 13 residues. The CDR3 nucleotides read TGTGCCAGCAGCTTGGGCAGGGTGAGCGGCTACACCTTC. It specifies CASSLGRVSGYTF.

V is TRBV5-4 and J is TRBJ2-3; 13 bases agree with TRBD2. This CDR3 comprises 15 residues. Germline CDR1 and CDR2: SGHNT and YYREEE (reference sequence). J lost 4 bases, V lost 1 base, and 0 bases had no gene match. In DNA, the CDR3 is TGTGCCAGCAGCTTGACTAGCGGGGGGGCAGATACGCAGTATTTT. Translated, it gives CASSLTSGGADTQYF.

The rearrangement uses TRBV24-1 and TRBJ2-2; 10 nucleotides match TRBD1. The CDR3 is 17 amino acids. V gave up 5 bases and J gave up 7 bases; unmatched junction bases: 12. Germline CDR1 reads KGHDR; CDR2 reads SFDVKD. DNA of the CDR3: TGTGCCACCAGTGGCTCCGGGACAGGGGTTGATAGCGGGGAGCTGTTTTTT. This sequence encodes CATSGSGTGVDSGELFF.

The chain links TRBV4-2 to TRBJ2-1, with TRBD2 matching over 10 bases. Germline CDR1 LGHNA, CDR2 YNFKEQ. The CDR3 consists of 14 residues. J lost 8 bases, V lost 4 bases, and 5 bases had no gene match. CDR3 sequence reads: CASSPQRGGDEQFF. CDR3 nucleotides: TGTGCCAGCAGCCCCCAGCGGGGGGGAGATGAGCAGTTCTTC.

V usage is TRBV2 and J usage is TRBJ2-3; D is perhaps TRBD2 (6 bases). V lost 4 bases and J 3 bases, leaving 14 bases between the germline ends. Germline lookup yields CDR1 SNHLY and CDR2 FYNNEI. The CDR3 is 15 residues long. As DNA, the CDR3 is TGTGCCAGCAGTGTTTTGAGACTAGGAACAGATACGCAGTATTTT. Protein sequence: CASSVLRLGTDTQYF.

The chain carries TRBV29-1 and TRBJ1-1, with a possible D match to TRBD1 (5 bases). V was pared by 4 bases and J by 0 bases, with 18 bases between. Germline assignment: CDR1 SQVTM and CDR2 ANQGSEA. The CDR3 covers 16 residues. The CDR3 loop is CSVVLYGALMNTEAFF. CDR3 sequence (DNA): TGCAGCGTTGTTCTGTATGGGGCCCTTATGAACACTGAAGCTTTCTTT.

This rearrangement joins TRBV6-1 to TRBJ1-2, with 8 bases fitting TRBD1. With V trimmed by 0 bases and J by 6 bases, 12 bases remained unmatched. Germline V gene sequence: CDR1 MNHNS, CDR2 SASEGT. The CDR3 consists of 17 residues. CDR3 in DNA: TGTGCCAGCAGTGAAGCCCTGACAGGGGCGAGTAATGATGGCTACACCTTC. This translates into CASSEALTGASNDGYTF.

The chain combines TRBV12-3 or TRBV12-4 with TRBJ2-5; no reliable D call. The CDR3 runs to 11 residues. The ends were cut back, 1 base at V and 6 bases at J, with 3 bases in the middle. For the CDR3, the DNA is TGTGCCAGCAGTTTAGGGCAGACCCAGTACTTC. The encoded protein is CASSLGQTQYF.

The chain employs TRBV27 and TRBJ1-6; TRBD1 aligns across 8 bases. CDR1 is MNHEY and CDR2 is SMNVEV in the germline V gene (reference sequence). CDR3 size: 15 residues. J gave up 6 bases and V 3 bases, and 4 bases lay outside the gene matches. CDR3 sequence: CASSFTGGINSPLHF. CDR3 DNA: TGTGCCAGCAGTTTTACAGGGGGTATTAATTCACCCCTCCACTTT.

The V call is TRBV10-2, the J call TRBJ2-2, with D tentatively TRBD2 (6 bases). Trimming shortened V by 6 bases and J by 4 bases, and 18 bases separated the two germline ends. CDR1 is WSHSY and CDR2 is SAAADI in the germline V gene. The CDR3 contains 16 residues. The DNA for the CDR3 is TGCGCCAGCAGCCGGACAAACCGGAGGGGCACCGGGGAGCTGTTTTTT. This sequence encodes CASSRTNRRGTGELFF.

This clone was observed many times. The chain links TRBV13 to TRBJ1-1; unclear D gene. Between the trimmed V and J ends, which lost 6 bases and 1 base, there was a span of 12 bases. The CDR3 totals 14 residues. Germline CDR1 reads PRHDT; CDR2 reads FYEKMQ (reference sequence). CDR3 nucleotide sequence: TGTGCCAGCAGTCCCGGGGTCACGAACACTGAAGCTTTCTTT. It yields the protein CASSPGVTNTEAFF.

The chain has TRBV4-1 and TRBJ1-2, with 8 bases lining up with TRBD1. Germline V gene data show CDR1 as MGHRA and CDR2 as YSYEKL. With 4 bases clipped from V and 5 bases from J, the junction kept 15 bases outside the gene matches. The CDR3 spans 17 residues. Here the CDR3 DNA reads TGCGCCAGCAGCCCGACAGGGGAAGGGTTCAAAAGGTATGGCTACACCTTC. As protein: CASSPTGEGFKRYGYTF.

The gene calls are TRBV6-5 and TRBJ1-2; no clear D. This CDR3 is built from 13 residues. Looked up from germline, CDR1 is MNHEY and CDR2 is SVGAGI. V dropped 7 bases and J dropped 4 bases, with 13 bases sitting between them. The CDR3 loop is CASTYGGVYGYTF. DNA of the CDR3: TGTGCCAGCACCTACGGCGGAGTCTATGGCTACACCTTC.

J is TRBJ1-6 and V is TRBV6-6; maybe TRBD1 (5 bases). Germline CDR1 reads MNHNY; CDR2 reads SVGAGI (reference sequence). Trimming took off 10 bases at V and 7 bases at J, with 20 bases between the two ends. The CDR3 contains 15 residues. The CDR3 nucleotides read TGTGCCACCATAGAGGTGGAGGGGCCCAATTCACCCCTCCACTTT. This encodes CATIEVEGPNSPLHF.

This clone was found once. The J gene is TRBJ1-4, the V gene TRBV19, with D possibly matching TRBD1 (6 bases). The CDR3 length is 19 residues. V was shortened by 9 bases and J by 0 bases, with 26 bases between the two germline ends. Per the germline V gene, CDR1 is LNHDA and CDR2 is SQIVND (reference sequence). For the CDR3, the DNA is TGTGCCAGCAGAACCTCAACAGGGACCGCGAGTGCAACTAATGAAAAACTGTTTTTT. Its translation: CASRTSTGTASATNEKLFF.

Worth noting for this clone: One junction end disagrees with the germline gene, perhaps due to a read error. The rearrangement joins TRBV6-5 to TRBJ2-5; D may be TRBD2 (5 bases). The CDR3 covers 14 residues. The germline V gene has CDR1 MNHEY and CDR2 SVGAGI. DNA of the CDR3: TGTGCCAGCAGGGGGAGCGTACCACAAGAGGCCCAGTACTTC. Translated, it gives CASRGSVPQEAQYF.